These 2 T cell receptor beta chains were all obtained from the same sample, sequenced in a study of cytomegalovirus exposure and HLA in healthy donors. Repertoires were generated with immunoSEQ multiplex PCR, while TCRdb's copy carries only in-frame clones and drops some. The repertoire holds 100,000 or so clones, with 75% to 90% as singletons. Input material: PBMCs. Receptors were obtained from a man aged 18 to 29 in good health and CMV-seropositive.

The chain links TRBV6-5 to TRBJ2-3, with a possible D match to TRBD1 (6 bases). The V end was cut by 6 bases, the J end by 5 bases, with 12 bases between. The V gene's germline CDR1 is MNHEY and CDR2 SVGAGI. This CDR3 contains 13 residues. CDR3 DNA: TGTGCCAGCAGGCAGAACAGGGTAGATACGCAGTATTTT. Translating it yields CASRQNRVDTQYF.

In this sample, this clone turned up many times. CDR3 coding DNA: TGTGCCAGCAGTGGGCAGGCCACCCCCTACGAGCAGTACGTC. This encodes CASSGQATPYEQYV. The gene calls are TRBV2 and TRBJ2-7; D gene unclear. The CDR3 length is 14 residues. The V gene's germline CDR1 is SNHLY and CDR2 FYNNEI. The ends were cut back, 4 bases at V and 2 bases at J, with 12 bases in the middle.